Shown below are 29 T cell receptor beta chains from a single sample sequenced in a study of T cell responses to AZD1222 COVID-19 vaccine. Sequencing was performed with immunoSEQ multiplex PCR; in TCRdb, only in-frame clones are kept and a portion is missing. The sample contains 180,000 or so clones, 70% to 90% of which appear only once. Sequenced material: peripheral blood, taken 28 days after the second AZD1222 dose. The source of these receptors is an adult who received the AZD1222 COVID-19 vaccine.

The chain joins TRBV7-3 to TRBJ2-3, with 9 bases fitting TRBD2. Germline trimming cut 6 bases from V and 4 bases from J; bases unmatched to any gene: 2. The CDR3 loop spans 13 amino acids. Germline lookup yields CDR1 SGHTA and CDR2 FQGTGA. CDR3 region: CASRQREADTQYF. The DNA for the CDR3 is TGTGCCAGCAGGCAGCGGGAGGCAGATACGCAGTATTTT.

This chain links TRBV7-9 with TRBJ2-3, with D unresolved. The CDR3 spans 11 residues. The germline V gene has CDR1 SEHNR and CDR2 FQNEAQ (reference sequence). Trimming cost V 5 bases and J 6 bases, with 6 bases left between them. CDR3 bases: TGTGCCAGCAGCACAGCGGATACGCAGTATTTT. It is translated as CASSTADTQYF.

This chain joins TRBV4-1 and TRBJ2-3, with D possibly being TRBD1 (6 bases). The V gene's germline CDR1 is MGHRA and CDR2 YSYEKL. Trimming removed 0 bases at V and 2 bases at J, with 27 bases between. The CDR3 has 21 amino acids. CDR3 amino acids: CASSQDRNRAPGRGNTDTQYF. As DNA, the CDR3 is TGCGCCAGCAGCCAAGATCGTAACAGGGCGCCCGGCCGGGGAAACACAGATACGCAGTATTTT.

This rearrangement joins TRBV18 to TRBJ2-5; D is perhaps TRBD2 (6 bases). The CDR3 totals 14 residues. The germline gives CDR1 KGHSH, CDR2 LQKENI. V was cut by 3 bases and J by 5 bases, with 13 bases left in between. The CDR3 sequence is CASSPSGLVETQYF. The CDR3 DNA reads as TGTGCCAGCTCACCGAGCGGGTTGGTGGAGACCCAGTACTTC.

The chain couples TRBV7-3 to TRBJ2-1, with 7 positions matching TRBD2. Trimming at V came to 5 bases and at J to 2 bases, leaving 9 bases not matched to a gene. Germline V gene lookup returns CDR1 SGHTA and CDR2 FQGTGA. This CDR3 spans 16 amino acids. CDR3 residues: CASSLEAGRAYNEQFF. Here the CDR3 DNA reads TGTGCCAGCAGCCTAGAGGCTGGGAGGGCCTACAATGAGCAGTTCTTC.

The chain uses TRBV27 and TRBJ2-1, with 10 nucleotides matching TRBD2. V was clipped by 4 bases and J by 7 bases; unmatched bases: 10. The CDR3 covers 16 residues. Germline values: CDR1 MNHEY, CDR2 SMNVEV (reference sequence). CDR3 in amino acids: CASSSRVAGGGNEQFF. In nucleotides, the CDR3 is TGTGCCAGCAGTTCCCGGGTAGCGGGAGGAGGTAATGAGCAGTTCTTC.

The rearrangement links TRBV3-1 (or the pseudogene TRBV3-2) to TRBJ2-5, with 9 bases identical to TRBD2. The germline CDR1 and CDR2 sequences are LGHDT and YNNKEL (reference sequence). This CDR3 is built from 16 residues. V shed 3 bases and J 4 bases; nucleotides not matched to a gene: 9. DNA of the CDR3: TGTGCCAGCAGCCAGGGGAGAGCGGGAGGAGTAGAGACCCAGTACTTC. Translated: CASSQGRAGGVETQYF.

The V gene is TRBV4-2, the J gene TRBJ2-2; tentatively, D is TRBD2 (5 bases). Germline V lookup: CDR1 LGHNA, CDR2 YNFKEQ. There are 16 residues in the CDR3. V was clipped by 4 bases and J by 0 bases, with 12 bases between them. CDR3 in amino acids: CASSLGERSNTGELFF. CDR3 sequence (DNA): TGTGCCAGCAGCCTCGGCGAGCGGTCGAACACCGGGGAGCTGTTTTTT.

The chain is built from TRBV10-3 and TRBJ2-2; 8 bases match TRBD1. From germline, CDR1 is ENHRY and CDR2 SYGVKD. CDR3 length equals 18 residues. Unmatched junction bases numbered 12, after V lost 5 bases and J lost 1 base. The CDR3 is CAISFGQGVGMNTGELFF. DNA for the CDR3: TGTGCCATCAGTTTCGGACAGGGAGTTGGTATGAACACCGGGGAGCTGTTTTTT.

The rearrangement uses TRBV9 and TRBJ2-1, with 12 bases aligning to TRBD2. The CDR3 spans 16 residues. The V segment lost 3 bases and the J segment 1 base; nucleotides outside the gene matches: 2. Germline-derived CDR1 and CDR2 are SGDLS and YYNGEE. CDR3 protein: CASSGTSGKSYNEQFF. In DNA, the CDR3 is TGTGCCAGCAGCGGGACTAGCGGGAAGTCCTACAATGAGCAGTTCTTC.

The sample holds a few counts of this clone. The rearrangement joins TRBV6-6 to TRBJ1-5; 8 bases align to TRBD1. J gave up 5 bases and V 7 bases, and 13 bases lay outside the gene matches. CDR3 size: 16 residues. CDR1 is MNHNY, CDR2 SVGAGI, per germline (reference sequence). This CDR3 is CASTSIGQGDDQPQHF. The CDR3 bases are TGTGCCAGCACCTCAATAGGACAGGGCGACGATCAGCCCCAGCATTTT.

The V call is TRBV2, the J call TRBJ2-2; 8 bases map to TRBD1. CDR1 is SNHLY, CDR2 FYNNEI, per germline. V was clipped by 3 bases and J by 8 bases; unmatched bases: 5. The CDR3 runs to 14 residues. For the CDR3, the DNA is TGTGCCAGCAGTGACCAGGGGGCTCTAGGGGAGCTGTTTTTT. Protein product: CASSDQGALGELFF.

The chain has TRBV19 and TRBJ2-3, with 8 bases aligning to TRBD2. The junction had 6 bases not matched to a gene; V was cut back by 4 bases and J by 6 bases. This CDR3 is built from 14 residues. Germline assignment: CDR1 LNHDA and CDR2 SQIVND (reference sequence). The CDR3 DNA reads TGTGCCAGTAGTACGGGACTAGAGGGGGATACGCAGTATTTT. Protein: CASSTGLEGDTQYF.

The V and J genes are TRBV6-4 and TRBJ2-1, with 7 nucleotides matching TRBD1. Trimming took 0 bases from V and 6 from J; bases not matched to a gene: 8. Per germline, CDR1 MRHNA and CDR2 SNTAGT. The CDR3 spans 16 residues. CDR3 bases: TGTGCCAGCAGTGACTCTGAGGACAGGCCGGTCAATGAGCAGTTCTTC. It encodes CASSDSEDRPVNEQFF.

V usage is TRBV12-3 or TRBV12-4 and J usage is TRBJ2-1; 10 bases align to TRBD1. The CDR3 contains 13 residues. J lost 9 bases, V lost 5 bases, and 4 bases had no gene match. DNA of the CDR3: TGTGCCAGCAGTGGGGGGACAGGGGTTGAGCAGTTCTTC. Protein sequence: CASSGGTGVEQFF.

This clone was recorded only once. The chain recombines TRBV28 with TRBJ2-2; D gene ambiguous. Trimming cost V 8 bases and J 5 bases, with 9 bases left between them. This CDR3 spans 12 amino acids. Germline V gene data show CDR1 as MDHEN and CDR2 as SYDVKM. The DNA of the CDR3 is TGTGCCAGCGGTCGGCGGACCGGGGAGCTGTTTTTT. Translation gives CASGRRTGELFF.

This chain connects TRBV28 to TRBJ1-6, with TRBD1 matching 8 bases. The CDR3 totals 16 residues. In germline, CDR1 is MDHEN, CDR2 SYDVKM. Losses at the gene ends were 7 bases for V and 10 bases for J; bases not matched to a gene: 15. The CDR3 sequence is CASIQPFGTGGSPLHF. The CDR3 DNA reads TGTGCCAGCATCCAACCATTCGGAACAGGGGGATCACCCCTCCACTTT.

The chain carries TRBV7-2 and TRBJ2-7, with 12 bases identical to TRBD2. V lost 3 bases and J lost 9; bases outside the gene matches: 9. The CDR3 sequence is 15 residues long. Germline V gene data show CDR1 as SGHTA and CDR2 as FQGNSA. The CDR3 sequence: CASSLGLAGSTGQYF. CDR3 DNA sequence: TGTGCCAGCAGCTTGGGACTAGCGGGCTCCACGGGGCAGTACTTC. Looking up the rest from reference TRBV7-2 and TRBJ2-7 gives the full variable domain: GAGVSQSPSNKVTEKGKDVELRCDPISGHTALYWYRQSLGQGLEFLIYFQGNSAPDKSGLPSDRFSAERTGGSVSTLTIQRTQQEDSAVYLCASSLGLAGSTGQYFGPGTRLTVT.

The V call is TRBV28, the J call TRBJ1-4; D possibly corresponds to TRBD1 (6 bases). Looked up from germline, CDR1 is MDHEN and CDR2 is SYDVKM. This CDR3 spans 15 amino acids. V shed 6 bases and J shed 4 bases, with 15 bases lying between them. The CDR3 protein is CASSPRGAGNEKLFF. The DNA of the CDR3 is TGTGCCAGCAGCCCCCGGGGGGCGGGTAATGAAAAACTGTTTTTT.

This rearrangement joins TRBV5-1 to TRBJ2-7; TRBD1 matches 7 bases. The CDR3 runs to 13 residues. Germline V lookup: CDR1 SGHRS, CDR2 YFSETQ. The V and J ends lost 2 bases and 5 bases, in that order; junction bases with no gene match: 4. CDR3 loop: CASSLEGADEQYF. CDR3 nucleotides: TGCGCCAGCAGCTTAGAGGGGGCCGACGAGCAGTACTTC.

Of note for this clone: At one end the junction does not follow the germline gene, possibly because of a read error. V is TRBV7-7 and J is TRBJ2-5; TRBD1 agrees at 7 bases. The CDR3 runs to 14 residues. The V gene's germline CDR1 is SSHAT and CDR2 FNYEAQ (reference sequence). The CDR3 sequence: CASSSTGVGETQYF. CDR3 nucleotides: TGTGCTAGCAGCTCCACAGGGGTCGGGGAGACCCAGTACTTC.

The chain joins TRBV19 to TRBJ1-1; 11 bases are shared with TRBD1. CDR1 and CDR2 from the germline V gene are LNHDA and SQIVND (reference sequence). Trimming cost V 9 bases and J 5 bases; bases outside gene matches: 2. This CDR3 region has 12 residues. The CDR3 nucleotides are TGTGCCAGCGGGACAGGGGGGACTGAAGCTTTCTTT. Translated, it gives CASGTGGTEAFF.

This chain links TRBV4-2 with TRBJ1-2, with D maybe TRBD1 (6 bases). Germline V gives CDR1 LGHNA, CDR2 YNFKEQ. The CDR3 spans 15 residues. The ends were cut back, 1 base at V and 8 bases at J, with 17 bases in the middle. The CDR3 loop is CASSQGAPGDIGYTF. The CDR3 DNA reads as TGTGCCAGCAGCCAAGGGGCCCCCGGGGACATAGGCTACACCTTC.

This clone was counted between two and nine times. CDR3 DNA sequence: TGTGCCAGCAGCCCTACGGGGGTCGTCCACGAGCAGTACTTC. Its translation: CASSPTGVVHEQYF. This sequence joins TRBV2 and TRBJ2-7; D perhaps matches TRBD2 (6 bases). CDR1 is SNHLY and CDR2 is FYNNEI in the germline V gene. Trimming took 6 bases from V and 5 from J, leaving 17 bases between them. The CDR3 contains 14 residues.

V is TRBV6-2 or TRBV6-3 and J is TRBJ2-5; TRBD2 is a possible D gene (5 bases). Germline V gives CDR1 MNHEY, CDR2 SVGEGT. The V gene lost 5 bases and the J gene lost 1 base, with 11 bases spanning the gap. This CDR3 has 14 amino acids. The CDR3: CASSPRVIQETQYF. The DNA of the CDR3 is TGTGCCAGCAGTCCGAGGGTGATCCAAGAGACCCAGTACTTC.

The CDR3: CASSLTRTSGVHNYEQYF. Written as DNA, the CDR3 is TGTGCCAGCAGCTTAACCAGGACTAGCGGGGTACATAACTACGAGCAGTACTTC. The chain recombines TRBV7-2 with TRBJ2-7, with 12 bases that match TRBD2. This CDR3 is 18 amino acids long. The V and J ends lost 2 bases and 3 bases, in that order; junction bases with no gene match: 11. Germline V gene sequence: CDR1 SGHTA, CDR2 FQGNSA.

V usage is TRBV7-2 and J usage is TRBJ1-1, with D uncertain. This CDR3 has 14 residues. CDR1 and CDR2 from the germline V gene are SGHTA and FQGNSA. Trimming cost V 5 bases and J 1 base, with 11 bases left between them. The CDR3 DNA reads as TGTGCCAGCAGCATACTCGCGGGGAACACTGAAGCTTTCTTT. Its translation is CASSILAGNTEAFF.

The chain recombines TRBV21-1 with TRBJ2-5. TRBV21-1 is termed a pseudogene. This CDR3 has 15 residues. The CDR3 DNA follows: TGTGCCAGCAGCATGAGGACGGGGCGCCGAGAGACCCAGTACTTC. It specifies CASSMRTGRRETQYF.

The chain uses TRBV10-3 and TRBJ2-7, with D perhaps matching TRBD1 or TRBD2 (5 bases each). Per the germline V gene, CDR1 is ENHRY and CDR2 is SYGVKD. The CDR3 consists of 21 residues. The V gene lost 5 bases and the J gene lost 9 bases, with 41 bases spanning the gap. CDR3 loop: CAISSLPGQNYDKRPLEGQYF. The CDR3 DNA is TGTGCCATCAGTTCCCTCCCGGGGCAGAACTACGATAAGAGGCCGCTTGAAGGGCAGTACTTC.